This TCR beta chain derives from a study of blood T cell repertoires in COVID-19. J lost 3 bases, V lost 2 bases, and 8 bases had no gene match. Per the germline V gene, CDR1 is MGHRA and CDR2 is YSYEKL. The CDR3 loop spans 17 amino acids. TCRdb's copy holds only in-frame clones and misses some; the assay was immunoSEQ multiplex PCR. The sample lists approximately 270,000 clones; 70% to 90% were seen once. The specimen sequenced was PBMCs or T cells enriched from blood (not recorded which). This TCR came from a man aged 35 to 55 who had recovered from COVID-19. This chain joins TRBV4-1 and TRBJ1-5; TRBD1 matches at 9 bases. As DNA, the CDR3 is TGCGCCAGCAGCCAACTCGGACAGGGGCAAGTCAATCAGCCCCAGCATTTT. As protein: CASSQLGQGQVNQPQHF.